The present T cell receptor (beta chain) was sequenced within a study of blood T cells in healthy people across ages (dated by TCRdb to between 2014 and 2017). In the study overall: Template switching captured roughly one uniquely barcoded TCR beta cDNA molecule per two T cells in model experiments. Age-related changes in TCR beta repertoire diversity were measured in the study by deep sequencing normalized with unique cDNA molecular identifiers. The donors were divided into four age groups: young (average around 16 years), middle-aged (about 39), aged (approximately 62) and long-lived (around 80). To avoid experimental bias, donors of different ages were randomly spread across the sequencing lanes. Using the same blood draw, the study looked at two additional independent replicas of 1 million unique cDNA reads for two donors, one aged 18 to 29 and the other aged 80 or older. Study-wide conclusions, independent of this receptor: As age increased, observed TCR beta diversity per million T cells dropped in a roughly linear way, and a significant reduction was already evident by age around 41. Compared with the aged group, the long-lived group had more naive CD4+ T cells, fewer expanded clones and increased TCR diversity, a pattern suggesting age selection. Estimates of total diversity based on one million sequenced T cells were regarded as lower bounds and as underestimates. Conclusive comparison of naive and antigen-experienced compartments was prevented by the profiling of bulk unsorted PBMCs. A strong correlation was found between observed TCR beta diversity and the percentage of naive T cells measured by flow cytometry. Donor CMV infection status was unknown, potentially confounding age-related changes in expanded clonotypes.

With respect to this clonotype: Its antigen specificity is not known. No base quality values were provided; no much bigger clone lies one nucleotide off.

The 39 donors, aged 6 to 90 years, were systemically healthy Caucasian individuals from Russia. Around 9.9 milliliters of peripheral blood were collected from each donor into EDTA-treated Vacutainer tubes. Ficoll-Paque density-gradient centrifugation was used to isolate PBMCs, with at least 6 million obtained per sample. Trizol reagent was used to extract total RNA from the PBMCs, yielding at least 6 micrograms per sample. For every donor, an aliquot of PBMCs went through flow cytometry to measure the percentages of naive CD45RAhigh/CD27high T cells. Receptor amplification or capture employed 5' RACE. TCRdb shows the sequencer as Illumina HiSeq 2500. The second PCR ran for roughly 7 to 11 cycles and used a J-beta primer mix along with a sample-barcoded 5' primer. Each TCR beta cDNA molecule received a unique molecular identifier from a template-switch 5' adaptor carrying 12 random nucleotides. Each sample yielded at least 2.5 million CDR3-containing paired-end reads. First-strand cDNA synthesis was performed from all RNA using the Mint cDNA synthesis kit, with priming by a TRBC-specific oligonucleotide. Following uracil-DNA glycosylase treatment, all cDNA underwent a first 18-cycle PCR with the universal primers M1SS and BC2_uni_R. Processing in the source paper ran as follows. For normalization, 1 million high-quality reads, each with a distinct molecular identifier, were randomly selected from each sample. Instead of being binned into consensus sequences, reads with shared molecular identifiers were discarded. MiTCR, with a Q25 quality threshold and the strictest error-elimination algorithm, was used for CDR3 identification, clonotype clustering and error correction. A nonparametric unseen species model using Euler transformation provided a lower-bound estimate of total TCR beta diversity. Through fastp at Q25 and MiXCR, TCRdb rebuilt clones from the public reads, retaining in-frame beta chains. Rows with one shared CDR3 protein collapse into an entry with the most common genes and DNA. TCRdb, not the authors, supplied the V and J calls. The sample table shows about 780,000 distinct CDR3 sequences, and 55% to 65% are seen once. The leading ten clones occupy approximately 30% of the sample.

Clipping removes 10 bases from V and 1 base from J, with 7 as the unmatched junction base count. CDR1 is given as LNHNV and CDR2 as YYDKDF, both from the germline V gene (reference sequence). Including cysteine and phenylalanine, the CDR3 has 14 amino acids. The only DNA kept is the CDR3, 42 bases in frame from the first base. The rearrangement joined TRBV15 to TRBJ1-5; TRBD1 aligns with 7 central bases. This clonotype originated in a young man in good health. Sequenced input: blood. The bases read TGTGCCAGCAACAGGGGTTTAAGCAATCAGCCCCAGCATTTT. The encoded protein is CASNRGLSNQPQHF.